This TCR beta chain was sequenced for a study of blood T cell repertoires in COVID-19. Overall study context: Samples came from the United States, Italy and Spain, spanning acute and convalescent COVID-19. Sources were T cells, B-cell-depleted T cells, or PBMCs; the material itself was cDNA or gDNA.

How the authors handled the data: Reference gene primer amplification gave nucleated cell count estimates. The repertoire was sequenced with immunoSEQ multiplex PCR; TCRdb's copy has only in-frame clones and lacks some. V, J and clone size derive from that table, while D and trimming were established from the DNA sequence. The sample lists roughly 270,000 clones, around 85% occurring once. CDR3 length equals 14 residues. The V gene's germline CDR1 is MNHEY and CDR2 SVGAGI. V was clipped by 8 bases and J by 3 bases, with 16 bases between them. This clone is a singleton in its sample. Sequenced sample: peripheral blood. This TCR was recovered from a man between 50 and 59 years old with active or convalescent COVID-19. The V and J genes are TRBV6-5 and TRBJ1-2; maybe TRBD1 (5 bases). The CDR3 loop reads CASGGAGIYYGYTF. The CDR3 DNA reads TGTGCCAGCGGAGGGGCCGGGATTTACTATGGCTACACCTTC.